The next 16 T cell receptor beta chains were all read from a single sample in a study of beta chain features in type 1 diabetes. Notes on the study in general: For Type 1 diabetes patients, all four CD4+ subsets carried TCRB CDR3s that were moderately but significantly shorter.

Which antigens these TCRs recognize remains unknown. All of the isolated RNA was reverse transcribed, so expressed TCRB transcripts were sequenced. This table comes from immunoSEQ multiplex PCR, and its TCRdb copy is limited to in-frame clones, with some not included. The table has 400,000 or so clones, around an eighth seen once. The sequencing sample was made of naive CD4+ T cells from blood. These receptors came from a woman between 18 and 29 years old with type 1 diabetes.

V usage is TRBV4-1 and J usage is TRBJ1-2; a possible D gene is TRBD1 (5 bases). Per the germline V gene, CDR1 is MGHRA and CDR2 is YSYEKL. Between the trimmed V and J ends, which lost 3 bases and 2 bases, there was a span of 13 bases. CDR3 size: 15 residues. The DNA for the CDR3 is TGCGCCAGCAGCCATTCCGACAGTGAGAACTATGGCTACACCTTC. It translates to CASSHSDSENYGYTF.

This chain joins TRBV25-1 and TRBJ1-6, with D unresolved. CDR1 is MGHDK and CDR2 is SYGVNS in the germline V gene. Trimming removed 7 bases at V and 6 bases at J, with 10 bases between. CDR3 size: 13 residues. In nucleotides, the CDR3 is TGTGCCAGCACCCGCGAGGCTAATTCACCCCTCCACTTT. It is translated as CASTREANSPLHF.

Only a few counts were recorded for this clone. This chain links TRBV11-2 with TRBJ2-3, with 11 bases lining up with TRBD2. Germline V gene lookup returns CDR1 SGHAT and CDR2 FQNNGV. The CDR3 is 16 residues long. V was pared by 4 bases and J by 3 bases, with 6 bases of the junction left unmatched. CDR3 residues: CASSSLAGGETDTQYF. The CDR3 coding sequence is TGTGCCAGCAGCTCGTTAGCGGGAGGGGAAACAGATACGCAGTATTTT.

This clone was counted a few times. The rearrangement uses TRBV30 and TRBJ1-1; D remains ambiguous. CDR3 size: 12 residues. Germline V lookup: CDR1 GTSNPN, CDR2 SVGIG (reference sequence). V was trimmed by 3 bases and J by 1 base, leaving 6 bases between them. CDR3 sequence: CAWSPQNTEAFF. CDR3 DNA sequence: TGTGCCTGGAGCCCCCAGAACACTGAAGCTTTCTTT.

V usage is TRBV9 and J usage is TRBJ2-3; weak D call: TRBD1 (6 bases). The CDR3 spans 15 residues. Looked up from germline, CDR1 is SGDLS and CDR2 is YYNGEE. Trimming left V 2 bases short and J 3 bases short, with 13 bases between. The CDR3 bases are TGTGCCAGCAGCGTGGGGGCCCCTATGACAGATACGCAGTATTTT. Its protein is CASSVGAPMTDTQYF.

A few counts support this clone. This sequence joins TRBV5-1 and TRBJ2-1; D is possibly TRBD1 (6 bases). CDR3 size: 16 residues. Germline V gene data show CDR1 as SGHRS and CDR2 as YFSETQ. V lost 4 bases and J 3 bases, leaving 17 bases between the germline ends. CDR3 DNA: TGCGCCAGCAGCCCACCTTTGCAGGGGAGCTACAATGAGCAGTTCTTC. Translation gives CASSPPLQGSYNEQFF.

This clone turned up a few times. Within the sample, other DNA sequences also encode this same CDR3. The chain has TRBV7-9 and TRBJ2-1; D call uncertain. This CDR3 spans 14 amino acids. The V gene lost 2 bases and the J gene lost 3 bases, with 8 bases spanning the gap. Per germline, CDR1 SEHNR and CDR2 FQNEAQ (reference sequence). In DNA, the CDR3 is TGTGCCAGCAGCTTATCCCTCAGCTACAATGAGCAGTTCTTC. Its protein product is CASSLSLSYNEQFF.

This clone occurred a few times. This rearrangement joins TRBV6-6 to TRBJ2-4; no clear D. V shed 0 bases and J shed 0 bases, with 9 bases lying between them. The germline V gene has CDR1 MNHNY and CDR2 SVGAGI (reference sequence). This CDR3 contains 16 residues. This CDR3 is CASSYSFRRAKNIQYF. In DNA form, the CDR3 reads TGTGCCAGCAGTTACTCGTTTCGTAGAGCCAAAAACATTCAGTACTTC.

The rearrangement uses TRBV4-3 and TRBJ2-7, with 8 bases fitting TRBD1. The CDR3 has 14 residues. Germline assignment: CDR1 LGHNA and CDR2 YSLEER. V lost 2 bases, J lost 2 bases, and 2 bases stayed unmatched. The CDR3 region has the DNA TGCGCCAGCAGCCAACGGACAGGGACCTACGAGCAGTACTTC. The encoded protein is CASSQRTGTYEQYF.

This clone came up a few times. The CDR3 protein is CASSIGVEGYEQYF. As DNA, the CDR3 is TGTGCCAGTAGTATTGGGGTTGAGGGCTACGAGCAGTACTTC. The gene calls are TRBV19 and TRBJ2-7, with D perhaps matching TRBD2 (5 bases). This CDR3 region has 14 residues. Germline V gene lookup returns CDR1 LNHDA and CDR2 SQIVND (reference sequence). V lost 3 bases and J 3 bases, leaving 12 bases between the germline ends.

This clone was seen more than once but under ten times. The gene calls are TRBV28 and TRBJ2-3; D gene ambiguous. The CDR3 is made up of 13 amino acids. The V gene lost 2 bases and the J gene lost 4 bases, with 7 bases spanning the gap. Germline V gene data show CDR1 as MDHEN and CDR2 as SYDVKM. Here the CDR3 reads CASSLVSPDTQYF. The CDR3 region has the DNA TGTGCCAGCAGTTTAGTGAGCCCAGATACGCAGTATTTT.

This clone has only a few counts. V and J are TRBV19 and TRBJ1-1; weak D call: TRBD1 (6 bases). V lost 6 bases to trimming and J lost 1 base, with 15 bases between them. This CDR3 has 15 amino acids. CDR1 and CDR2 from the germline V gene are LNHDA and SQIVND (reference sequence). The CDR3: CASRDDGQQNTEAFF. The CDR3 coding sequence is TGTGCCAGTAGGGATGATGGACAGCAGAACACTGAAGCTTTCTTT.

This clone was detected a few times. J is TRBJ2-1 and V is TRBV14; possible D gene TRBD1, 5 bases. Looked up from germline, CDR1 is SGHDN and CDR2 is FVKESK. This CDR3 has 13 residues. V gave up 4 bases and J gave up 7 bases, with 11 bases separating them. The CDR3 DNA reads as TGTGCCAGCAGCCGGGGCCCCACTAATGAGCAGTTCTTC. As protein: CASSRGPTNEQFF.

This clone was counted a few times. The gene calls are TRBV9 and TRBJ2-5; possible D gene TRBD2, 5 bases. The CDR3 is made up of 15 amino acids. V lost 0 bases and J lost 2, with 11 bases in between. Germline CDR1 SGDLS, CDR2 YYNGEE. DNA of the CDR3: TGTGCCAGCAGCGTAGCCGAGGGCAGACAAGAGACCCAGTACTTC. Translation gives CASSVAEGRQETQYF.

CDR3 DNA sequence: TGTGCCAGCAGCGTGACACCCTTGAACACTGAAGCTTTCTTT. It is translated as CASSVTPLNTEAFF. This rearrangement joins TRBV9 to TRBJ1-1, with D unresolved. Trimming left V 2 bases short and J 0 bases short, with 8 bases between. There are 14 residues in the CDR3. Germline CDR1 reads SGDLS; CDR2 reads YYNGEE.

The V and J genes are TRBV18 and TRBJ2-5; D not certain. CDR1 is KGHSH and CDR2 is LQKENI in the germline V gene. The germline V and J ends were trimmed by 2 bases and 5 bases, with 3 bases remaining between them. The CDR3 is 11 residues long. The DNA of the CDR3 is TGTGCCAGCTCACCAGAGGAGACCCAGTACTTC. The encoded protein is CASSPEETQYF.